One and the same sample provided the 25 T cell receptor beta chains below, sequenced in a study of neurological immune-mediated disorders. TCRdb processed the 5' RACE reads anew with MiXCR; each CDR3 protein has one entry. The sample records roughly 70,000 distinct CDR3 sequences, 4% to 6% being singletons. The sample was PBMCs. These receptors came from a woman in her twenties or thirties with multiple sclerosis.

This clonotype was found many times. This rearrangement joins TRBV12-3 or TRBV12-4 to TRBJ1-1; maybe TRBD1 (5 bases). The V end lost 5 bases, the J end lost 1 base, and 14 bases lay between the germline ends. The length of the CDR3 is 15 residues. The CDR3 protein is CASSPGGKGNTEAFF. The DNA for the CDR3 is TGTGCCAGCAGTCCCGGGGGGAAGGGGAACACTGAAGCTTTCTTT.

This clonotype was observed many times. V and J are TRBV2 and TRBJ2-7, with 9 bases that match TRBD1. J was trimmed by 3 bases and V by 5 bases; bases with no gene match: 8. The CDR3 is 15 residues long. CDR1 is SNHLY and CDR2 is FYNNEI in the germline V gene. The CDR3 nucleotides read TGTGCCAGCAGTTCTAGGGACAGGGTACGCTACGAGCAGTACTTC. Translated: CASSSRDRVRYEQYF.

This clonotype has a count of ten or more. The chain has TRBV3-1 and TRBJ1-1; 8 bases fit TRBD1. J lost 4 bases, V lost 1 base, and 8 bases had no gene match. The germline V gene has CDR1 LGHDT and CDR2 YNNKEL (reference sequence). This CDR3 has 16 amino acids. The CDR3 spells CASSQGGRGPSTEAFF. CDR3 coding DNA: TGTGCCAGCAGCCAAGGGGGCAGGGGGCCGAGCACTGAAGCTTTCTTT.

This clonotype was seen more than once but under ten times. Here the CDR3 DNA reads TGTGCCAGCAGTGCTTCCTCAAGTCAGCCCCAGCATTTT. Encoded protein: CASSASSSQPQHF. The chain carries TRBV12-3 or TRBV12-4 and TRBJ1-5; D is unresolved. The V and J ends lost 5 bases and 6 bases respectively, with 11 bases between them. The CDR3 runs 13 residues.

This clonotype was detected ten times or more. The V gene is TRBV4-2, the J gene TRBJ1-1, with TRBD1 identical over 10 bases. The V and J ends lost 3 bases and 10 bases, in that order; junction bases with no gene match: 14. Germline V CDR1 and CDR2: LGHNA, YNFKEQ. This CDR3 contains 16 residues. The CDR3 DNA is TGTGCCAGCAGCCAGGAAGATTCCGACAGGGGGCTGAGAGCTTTCTTT. Translation gives CASSQEDSDRGLRAFF.

There are a few counts of this clonotype. The chain couples TRBV20-1 to TRBJ1-1; D is uncertain. CDR1 is DFQATT and CDR2 is SNEGSKA in the germline V gene (reference sequence). The CDR3 loop spans 16 amino acids. V was pared by 0 bases and J by 3 bases, with 17 bases between. CDR3 sequence: CSAREPHPRDYTEAFF. The CDR3 region has the DNA TGCAGTGCTAGAGAACCCCACCCTAGAGATTACACTGAAGCTTTCTTT.

This clonotype was observed many times. The CDR3, as DNA: TGTGCCATCAGTGATCTTTTGGTAACAGGGGGCACGGCAACGCAGTATTTT. This encodes CAISDLLVTGGTATQYF. The genes are TRBV10-3 and TRBJ2-3; 9 bases are a match to TRBD1. The germline V gene encodes CDR1 ENHRY and CDR2 SYGVKD. V gave up 3 bases and J gave up 9 bases; unmatched junction bases: 16. The CDR3 has 17 amino acids.

This clonotype was seen many times. This chain joins TRBV10-3 and TRBJ1-2; a weak D match, TRBD1 (6 bases). Germline V gene data show CDR1 as ENHRY and CDR2 as SYGVKD. Trimming took off 10 bases at V and 6 bases at J, with 18 bases between the two ends. This CDR3 contains 13 residues. CDR3 sequence: CATQGIGRNGYTF. CDR3 coding DNA: TGTGCCACCCAGGGGATCGGGAGGAATGGCTACACCTTC.

There are many counts of this clonotype. V is TRBV6-5 and J is TRBJ2-7; maybe TRBD2 (5 bases). The germline CDR1 and CDR2 sequences are MNHEY and SVGAGI. CDR3 length: 14 residues. Trimming cost V 7 bases and J 2 bases, with 15 bases left between them. The CDR3 DNA follows: TGTGCCAGCACCCCGTTGACGGGAACCTACGAGCAGTACTTC. This sequence encodes CASTPLTGTYEQYF.

The V gene is TRBV20-1, the J gene TRBJ1-6; perhaps TRBD1 as D (5 bases). Per germline, CDR1 DFQATT and CDR2 SNEGSKA (reference sequence). Trimming pared 5 bases from V and 11 bases from J, leaving 19 bases between. The CDR3 has 14 residues. The CDR3 loop reads CSAENGAGYTPLHF. CDR3 in DNA: TGCAGTGCTGAAAACGGGGCAGGTTACACACCCCTCCACTTT.

About this clonotype itself: One end of the junction fails to match germline, which may point to a read error. V usage is TRBV7-6 and J usage is TRBJ1-5; TRBD1 aligns across 7 bases. From germline, CDR1 is SGHVS and CDR2 FNYEAQ. The CDR3 covers 15 residues. CDR3 coding DNA: TGTGCCAGCAGCTTAGGACAGGGCGGCAATCAGCCCCAGAATTTT. It specifies CASSLGQGGNQPQNF.

In its sample, this clonotype was seen many times. V usage is TRBV20-1 and J usage is TRBJ1-1; 8 bases fit TRBD1. Losses at the gene ends were 5 bases for V and 1 base for J; bases not matched to a gene: 6. The CDR3 consists of 14 residues. The germline V gene has CDR1 DFQATT and CDR2 SNEGSKA (reference sequence). The CDR3, as DNA: TGCAGTGCTGCCCAGGGGGCGCAGAACACTGAAGCTTTCTTT. Translated, it gives CSAAQGAQNTEAFF.

This clonotype was counted at least ten times. This sequence joins TRBV5-1 and TRBJ2-3, with 9 positions matching TRBD2. Trimming removed 3 bases from V and 3 bases from J; junction bases left unmatched: 17. The CDR3 consists of 19 residues. Per germline, CDR1 SGHRS and CDR2 YFSETQ. CDR3 sequence (DNA): TGCGCCAGCAGCTGGACCCCGGGATGGCGGGGGGGCAGTACAGATACGCAGTATTTT. It encodes CASSWTPGWRGGSTDTQYF.

This clonotype was counted at least ten times. This rearrangement joins TRBV20-1 to TRBJ1-1; D unclear. The CDR3 is made up of 15 amino acids. V gave up 4 bases and J gave up 3 bases, with 18 bases separating them. CDR1 and CDR2 from the germline V gene are DFQATT and SNEGSKA (reference sequence). CDR3 sequence: CSANSPAGLDTEAFF. In nucleotides, the CDR3 is TGCAGTGCTAACTCTCCGGCAGGCTTAGACACTGAAGCTTTCTTT.

As to this clonotype: Just one base apart from a much larger clone, this may be a read error. The chain is built from TRBV7-2 and TRBJ2-3, with D possibly matching TRBD1 (5 bases). The CDR3 has 14 amino acids. CDR1 is SGHTA and CDR2 is FQGNSA in the germline V gene. Trimming pared 4 bases from V and 2 bases from J, leaving 10 bases between. The chain's CDR3 is CASSSRQTTDTQYF. The CDR3 DNA reads as TGTGCCAGCAGCTCAAGACAGACCACAGATACGCAGTATTTT.

This clonotype occurred many times. The chain is built from TRBV20-1 and TRBJ2-7, with a tentative D call TRBD1 (6 bases). Per germline, CDR1 DFQATT and CDR2 SNEGSKA (reference sequence). The CDR3 spans 11 residues. Trimming left V 3 bases short and J 7 bases short, with 10 bases between. The CDR3 loop is CSARGAREQYF. The CDR3, as DNA: TGCAGTGCTAGGGGGGCGCGTGAGCAGTACTTC.

Comment on this clonotype: A much larger clone lies a single base off, so this may be a read error. V is TRBV10-3 and J is TRBJ2-6; D is possibly TRBD1 (5 bases). In germline, CDR1 is ENHRY, CDR2 SYGVKD. This CDR3 has 20 amino acids. The CDR3 bases are TGTGCCATCAGTGGGTCAGCAGGGTACGTTGCCATATCTGGGGCCAAAGTCCTGACTTTC. Encoded protein: CAISGSAGYVAISGAKVLTF.

In this sample, this clonotype turned up many times. J is TRBJ2-5 and V is TRBV20-1; a possible D gene is TRBD1 (6 bases). Between the trimmed V and J ends, which lost 5 bases and 2 bases, there was a span of 18 bases. Germline V gives CDR1 DFQATT, CDR2 SNEGSKA (reference sequence). This CDR3 has 15 amino acids. The CDR3: CSAPPPRGGQETQYF. Written as DNA, the CDR3 is TGCAGTGCTCCCCCTCCCAGGGGCGGGCAAGAGACCCAGTACTTC.

This clonotype appeared many times. The V call is TRBV5-1, the J call TRBJ2-2; tentatively, D is TRBD2 (7 bases). Deletions cut 4 bases from V and 0 bases from J, with 10 bases between. Per germline, CDR1 SGHRS and CDR2 YFSETQ. The CDR3 is 15 residues long. The CDR3 nucleotides are TGCGCCAGCAGCGCCGGGGGGCCGAACACCGGGGAGCTGTTTTTT. Its translation is CASSAGGPNTGELFF.

In its sample, this clonotype was seen many times. This chain connects TRBV10-3 to TRBJ2-7, with 8 bases fitting TRBD2. This CDR3 has 12 residues. Germline V gives CDR1 ENHRY, CDR2 SYGVKD. J gave up 3 bases and V 7 bases, and 2 bases lay outside the gene matches. CDR3 bases: TGTGCCATCACGAGCGGGGGCTACGAGCAGTACTTC. It encodes CAITSGGYEQYF.

The genes are TRBV24-1 and TRBJ2-3; D gene uncertain. Germline V gene sequence: CDR1 KGHDR, CDR2 SFDVKD. V was clipped by 1 base and J by 0 bases, with 7 bases between them. The CDR3 runs 15 residues. Written as DNA, the CDR3 is TGTGCCACCAGTGATTTTGGTACTAGCACAGATACGCAGTATTTT. Encoded protein: CATSDFGTSTDTQYF.

In this sample, this clonotype turned up many times. The V and J genes are TRBV28 and TRBJ2-1; D not certain. Trimming shortened V by 7 bases and J by 0 bases, and 10 bases separated the two germline ends. The CDR3 extends over 14 amino acids. From germline, CDR1 is MDHEN and CDR2 SYDVKM. CDR3 region: CASTAVSSYNEQFF. In nucleotides, the CDR3 is TGTGCCAGCACCGCGGTGAGCTCCTACAATGAGCAGTTCTTC.

This clonotype was picked up a small number of times. Given the absence of the conserved phenylalanine or tryptophan at the CDR3 end, a read error is likely. The DNA is left out, because the CDR3 cannot be placed on it with certainty; the CDR3 is given as TCRdb lists it. V is TRBV21-1 and J is TRBJ2-1. TRBV21-1 is shown as a pseudogene. The CDR3 extends over 11 residues, inclusive of both ends. CDR3 region: CASRKEPSYPC.

This clonotype was counted ten times or more. The chain combines TRBV20-1 with TRBJ2-1; a weak D match, TRBD1 (6 bases). The CDR3 loop spans 12 amino acids. V was clipped by 5 bases and J by 6 bases, with 11 bases between them. Germline V CDR1 and CDR2: DFQATT, SNEGSKA (reference sequence). As DNA, the CDR3 is TGCAGTGCTTTGAGGGACACCAATGAGCAGTTCTTC. Its translation is CSALRDTNEQFF.

This clonotype was counted at least ten times. The V and J genes are TRBV4-1 and TRBJ2-5; D possibly matches TRBD1 or TRBD2 (5 bases each). V lost 3 bases and J 5 bases, leaving 16 bases between the germline ends. Germline V gene data show CDR1 as MGHRA and CDR2 as YSYEKL. CDR3 length: 15 amino acids. The CDR3 coding sequence is TGCGCCAGCAGCCACATTTCCGGGGCCGGGGAGACCCAGTACTTC. Its translation is CASSHISGAGETQYF.